This TCR beta chain was obtained from a study of molecular identifiers for immune sequencing clone quantification. RNA fractions of 10%, 30% or 50% and about 18,000 to 1,000,000 sorted cells were the source of naive CD8 libraries. With 1 base removed from V and 2 bases from J, the gap between germline ends came to 17 bases. The CDR3 extends over 17 amino acids. Germline assignment: CDR1 SEHNR and CDR2 FQNEAQ (reference sequence). Only a few counts were recorded for this clonotype. Via MiXCR, TCRdb re-called the PCR reads, giving one row per CDR3 protein. The repertoire holds some 650,000 distinct CDR3 sequences, just under 20% seen once, with roughly 0.83% in the top ten.

The chain joins TRBV7-9 to TRBJ1-2; tentative D call: TRBD1 (5 bases). This TCR derives from a human donor in good health. Some libraries in this study had Jurkat cell RNA spiked in. Sequencing was done on a sample of naive CD8+ T cells from blood, with Jurkat cell RNA spiked in. Subset of the sample: FACS-sorted CD8+CD4-CCR7+CD45RA+ naive T cells. The CDR3 here is CASSLGTFTKLNYGYTF. In DNA, the CDR3 is TGTGCCAGCAGCTTAGGGACATTCACAAAATTGAACTATGGCTACACCTTC.